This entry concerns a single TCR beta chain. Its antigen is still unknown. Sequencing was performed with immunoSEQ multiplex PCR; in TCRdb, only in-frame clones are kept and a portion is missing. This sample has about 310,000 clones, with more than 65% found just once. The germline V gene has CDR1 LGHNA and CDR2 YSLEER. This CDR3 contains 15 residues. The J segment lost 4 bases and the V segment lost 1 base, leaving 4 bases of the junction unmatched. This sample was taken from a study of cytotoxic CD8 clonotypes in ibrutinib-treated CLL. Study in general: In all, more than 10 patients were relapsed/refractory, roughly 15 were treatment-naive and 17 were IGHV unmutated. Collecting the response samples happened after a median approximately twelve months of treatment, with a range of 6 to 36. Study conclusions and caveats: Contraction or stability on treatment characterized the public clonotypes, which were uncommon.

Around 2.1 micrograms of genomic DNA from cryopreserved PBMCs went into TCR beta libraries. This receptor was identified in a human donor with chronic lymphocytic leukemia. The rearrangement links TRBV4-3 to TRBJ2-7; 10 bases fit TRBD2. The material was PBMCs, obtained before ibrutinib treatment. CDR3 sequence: CASSQVAGGGYEQYF. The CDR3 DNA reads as TGCGCCAGCAGCCAAGTAGCGGGAGGTGGTTACGAGCAGTACTTC.